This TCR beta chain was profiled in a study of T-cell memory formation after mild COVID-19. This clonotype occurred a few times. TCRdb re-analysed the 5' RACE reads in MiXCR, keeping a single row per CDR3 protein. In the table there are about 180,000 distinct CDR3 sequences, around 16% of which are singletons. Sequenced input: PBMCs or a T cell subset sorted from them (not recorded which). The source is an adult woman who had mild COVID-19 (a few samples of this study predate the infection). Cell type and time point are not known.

The chain's CDR3 is CASSAEGGKETQYF. In nucleotides, the CDR3 is TGTGCCAGCAGCGCAGAAGGGGGGAAGGAGACCCAGTACTTC. This rearrangement joins TRBV9 to TRBJ2-5; D might be TRBD1 or TRBD2, each matching 6 bases. Trimming removed 3 bases at V and 5 bases at J, with 14 bases between. Germline-derived CDR1 and CDR2 are SGDLS and YYNGEE. This CDR3 comprises 14 residues.